The rows below give T cell receptor beta chains drawn from one sample of a study of blood T cell repertoires in COVID-19. Sequenced by immunoSEQ multiplex PCR; TCRdb stores in-frame clones only, minus some. The table shows around 180,000 clones, with approximately 85% occurring only once. The sequenced sample consisted of peripheral blood. The receptors derive from a man in his 60s with acute or convalescent COVID-19. CDR3s include the opening cysteine and the closing phenylalanine or tryptophan. A D gene is named only where the DNA matches it firmly.

V: TRBV7-3; D: TRBD2; CDR3: CASALGGGRDTQYF
V: TRBV19; D: NA; CDR3: CASSIVAGKNTEAFF
V: TRBV19; D: TRBD2; CDR3: CASRARGSVQVRNEQYF
V: TRBV28; D: NA; CDR3: CASSFPTGNSPLHF
V: TRBV27; D: TRBD1; CDR3: CASSLRTGVYEQYF
V: TRBV7-2; D: NA; CDR3: CASSHRPGGSYNEQFF
V: TRBV28; D: TRBD2; CDR3: CASSHSGTAYNEQFF
V: TRBV10-3; D: TRBD1; CDR3: CAISASTGGPYNEQFF
V: TRBV3-1/TRBV3-2; D: NA; CDR3: CASSLGVGDQPQHF
V: TRBV4-3; D: NA; CDR3: CASSHVNGNEQFF
V: TRBV5-8; D: TRBD2; CDR3: CASSLALLAGGPDTQYF
V: TRBV3-1/TRBV3-2; D: NA; CDR3: CASSQDGGGGPQHF
V: TRBV30; D: TRBD2; CDR3: CAWSLRTSGGRDTQYF
V: TRBV6-5; D: NA; CDR3: CASSYSARVGPLHF
V: TRBV6-5; D: NA; CDR3: CASSWTLEGAGEQYF
V: TRBV5-4; D: NA; CDR3: CASSYNRVQREQYF